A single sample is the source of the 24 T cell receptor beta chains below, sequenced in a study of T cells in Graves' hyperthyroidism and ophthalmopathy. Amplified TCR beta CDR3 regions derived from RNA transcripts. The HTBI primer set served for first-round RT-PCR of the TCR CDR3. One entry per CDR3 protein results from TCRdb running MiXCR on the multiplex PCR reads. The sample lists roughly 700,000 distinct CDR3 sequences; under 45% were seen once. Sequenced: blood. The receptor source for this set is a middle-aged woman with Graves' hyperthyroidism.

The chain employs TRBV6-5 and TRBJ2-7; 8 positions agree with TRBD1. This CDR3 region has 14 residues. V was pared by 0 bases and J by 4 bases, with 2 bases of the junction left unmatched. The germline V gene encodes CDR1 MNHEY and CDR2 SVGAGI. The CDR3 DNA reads TGTGCCAGCAGTTACTCCGACAGGGGATACGAGCAGTACTTC. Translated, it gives CASSYSDRGYEQYF.

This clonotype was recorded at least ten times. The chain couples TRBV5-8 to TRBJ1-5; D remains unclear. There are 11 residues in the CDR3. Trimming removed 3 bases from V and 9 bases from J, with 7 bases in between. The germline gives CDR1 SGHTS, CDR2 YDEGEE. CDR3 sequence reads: CASSSRWPQHF. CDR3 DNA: TGTGCCAGCAGCTCCCGTTGGCCCCAGCATTTT.

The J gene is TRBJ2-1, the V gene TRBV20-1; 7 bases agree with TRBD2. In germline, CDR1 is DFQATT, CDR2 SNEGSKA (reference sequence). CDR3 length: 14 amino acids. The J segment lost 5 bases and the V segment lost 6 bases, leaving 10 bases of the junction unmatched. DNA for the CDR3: TGCAGTGCCTTTGGGACTATGGGGGACAATGAGCAGTTCTTC. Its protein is CSAFGTMGDNEQFF.

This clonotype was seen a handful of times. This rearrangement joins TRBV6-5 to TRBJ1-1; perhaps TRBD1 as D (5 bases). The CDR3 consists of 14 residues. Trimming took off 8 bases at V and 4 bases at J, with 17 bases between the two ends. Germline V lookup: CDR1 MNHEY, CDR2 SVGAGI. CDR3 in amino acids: CASSFGRQGTEAFF. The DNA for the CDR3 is TGTGCCAGCTCCTTCGGGAGGCAGGGCACTGAAGCTTTCTTT.

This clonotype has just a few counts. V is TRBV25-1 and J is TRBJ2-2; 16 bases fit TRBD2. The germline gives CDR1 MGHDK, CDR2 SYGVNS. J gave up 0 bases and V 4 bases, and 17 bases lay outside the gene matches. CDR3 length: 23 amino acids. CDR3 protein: CASSGPSRTGTSGRATNTGELFF. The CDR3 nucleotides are TGTGCCAGCAGTGGACCCTCTAGGACCGGGACTAGCGGGAGGGCTACGAACACCGGGGAGCTGTTTTTT. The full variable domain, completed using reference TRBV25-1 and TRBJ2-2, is EADIYQTPRYLVIGTGKKITLECSQTMGHDKMYWYQQDPGMELHLIHYSYGVNSTEKGDLSSESTVSRIRTEHFPLTLESARPSHTSQYLCASSGPSRTGTSGRATNTGELFFGEGSRLTVL.

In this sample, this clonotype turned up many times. The CDR3 sequence: CASSSGSGTQPQHF. In DNA form, the CDR3 reads TGTGCCAGCTCCTCCGGTTCGGGCACTCAGCCCCAGCATTTT. The J gene is TRBJ1-5, the V gene TRBV7-6; no firm D call. CDR1 and CDR2 (germline): SGHVS, FNYEAQ. V lost 8 bases to trimming and J lost 6 bases, with 17 bases between them. The CDR3 is 14 amino acids. Looking up the rest from reference TRBV7-6 and TRBJ1-5 gives the full variable domain: GAGVSQSPRYKVTKRGQDVALRCDPISGHVSLYWYRQALGQGPEFLTYFNYEAQQDKSGLPNDRFSAERPEGSISTLTIQRTEQRDSAMYRCASSSGSGTQPQHFGDGTRLSIL.

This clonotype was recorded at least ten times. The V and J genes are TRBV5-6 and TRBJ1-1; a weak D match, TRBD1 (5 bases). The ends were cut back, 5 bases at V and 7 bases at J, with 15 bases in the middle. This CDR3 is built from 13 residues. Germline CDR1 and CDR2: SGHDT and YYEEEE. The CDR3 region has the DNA TGTGCCAGCAGAACCGTAACAGGCCTTGAAGCTTTCTTT. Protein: CASRTVTGLEAFF.

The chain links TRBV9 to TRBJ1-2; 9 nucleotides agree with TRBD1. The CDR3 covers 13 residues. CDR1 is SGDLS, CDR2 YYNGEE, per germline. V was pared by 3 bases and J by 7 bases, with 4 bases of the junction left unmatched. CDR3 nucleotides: TGTGCCAGCAGCGCCCGGACAGGGGTTGGCTACACCTTC. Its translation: CASSARTGVGYTF. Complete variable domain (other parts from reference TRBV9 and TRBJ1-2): DSGVTQTPKHLITATGQRVTLRCSPRSGDLSVYWYQQSLDQGLQFLIQYYNGEERAKGNILERFSAQQFPDLHSELNLSSLELGDSALYFCASSARTGVGYTFGSGTRLTVV.

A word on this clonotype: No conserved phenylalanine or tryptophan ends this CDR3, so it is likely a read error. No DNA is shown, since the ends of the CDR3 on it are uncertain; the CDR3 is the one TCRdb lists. The chain's CDR3 is CASSYSFLWQ. This chain uses TRBV2 with TRBJ2-7. The germline CDR1 and CDR2 sequences are SNHLY and FYNNEI. The CDR3 length equals 10 residues, ends included.

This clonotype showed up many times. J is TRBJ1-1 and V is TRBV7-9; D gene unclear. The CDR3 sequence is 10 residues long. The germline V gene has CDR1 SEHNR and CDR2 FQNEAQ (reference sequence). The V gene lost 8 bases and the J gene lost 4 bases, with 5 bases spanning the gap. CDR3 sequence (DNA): TGTGCCAGCGAGATCACTGAAGCTTTCTTT. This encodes CASEITEAFF.

The CDR3 here is CASSISSGLGETQYF. CDR3 DNA sequence: TGTGCCAGTAGTATATCATCCGGGTTGGGAGAGACCCAGTACTTC. The chain combines TRBV19 with TRBJ2-5; no clear D gene. This CDR3 has 15 residues. The germline V gene encodes CDR1 LNHDA and CDR2 SQIVND (reference sequence). V lost 2 bases and J 4 bases, leaving 14 bases between the germline ends.

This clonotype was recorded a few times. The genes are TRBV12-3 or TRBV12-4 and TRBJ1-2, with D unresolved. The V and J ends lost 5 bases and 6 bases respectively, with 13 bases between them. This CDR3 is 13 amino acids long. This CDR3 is CASSLSQGHGYTF. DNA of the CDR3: TGTGCCAGCAGTCTGTCCCAAGGCCATGGCTACACCTTC.

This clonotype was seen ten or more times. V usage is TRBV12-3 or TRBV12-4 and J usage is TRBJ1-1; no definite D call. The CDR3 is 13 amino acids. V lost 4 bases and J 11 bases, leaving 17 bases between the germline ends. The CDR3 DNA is TGTGCCAGCAGTTCCGGCCCCGTAGTCGAGGCTTTCTTT. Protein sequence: CASSSGPVVEAFF.

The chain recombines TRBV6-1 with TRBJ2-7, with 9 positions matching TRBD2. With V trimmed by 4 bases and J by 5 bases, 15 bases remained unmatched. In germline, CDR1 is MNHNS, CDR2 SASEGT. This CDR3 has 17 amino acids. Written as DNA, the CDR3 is TGTGCCAGCAGTGGGCTAGCGGGAATCTTCACGGACAACGAGCAGTACTTC. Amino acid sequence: CASSGLAGIFTDNEQYF.

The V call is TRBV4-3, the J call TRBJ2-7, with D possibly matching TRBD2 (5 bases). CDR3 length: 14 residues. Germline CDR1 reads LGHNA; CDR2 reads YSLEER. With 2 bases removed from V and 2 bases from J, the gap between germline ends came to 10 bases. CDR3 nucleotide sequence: TGCGCCAGCAGCCAAACGGGGTTAACCTACGAGCAGTACTTC. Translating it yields CASSQTGLTYEQYF.

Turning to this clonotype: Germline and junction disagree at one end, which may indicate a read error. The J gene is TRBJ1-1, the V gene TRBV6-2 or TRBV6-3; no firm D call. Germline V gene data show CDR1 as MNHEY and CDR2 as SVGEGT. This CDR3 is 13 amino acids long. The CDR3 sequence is CAISYSVAAEAFF. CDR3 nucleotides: TGTGCCATCAGTTACTCGGTGGCAGCCGAAGCTTTCTTT.

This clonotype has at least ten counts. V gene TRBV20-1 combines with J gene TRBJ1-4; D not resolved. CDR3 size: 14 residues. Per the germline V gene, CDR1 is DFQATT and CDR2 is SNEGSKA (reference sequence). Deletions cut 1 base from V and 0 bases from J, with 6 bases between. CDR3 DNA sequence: TGCAGTGCTAGAGCGACGGCAACTAATGAAAAACTGTTTTTT. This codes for CSARATATNEKLFF.

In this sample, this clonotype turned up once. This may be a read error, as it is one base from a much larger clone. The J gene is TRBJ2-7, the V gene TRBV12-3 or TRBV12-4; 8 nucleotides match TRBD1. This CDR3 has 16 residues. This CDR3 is CPSSSFGFSGGHEQYF. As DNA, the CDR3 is TGTCCCAGCAGTTCCTTCGGCTTCTCAGGGGGCCACGAGCAGTACTTC.

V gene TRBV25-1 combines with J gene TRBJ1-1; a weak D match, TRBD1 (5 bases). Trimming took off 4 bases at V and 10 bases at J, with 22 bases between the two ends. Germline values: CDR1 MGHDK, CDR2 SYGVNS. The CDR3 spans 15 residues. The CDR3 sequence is CASSGDYVGRMRAFF. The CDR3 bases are TGTGCCAGCAGTGGGGACTACGTGGGGAGGATGAGAGCTTTCTTT.

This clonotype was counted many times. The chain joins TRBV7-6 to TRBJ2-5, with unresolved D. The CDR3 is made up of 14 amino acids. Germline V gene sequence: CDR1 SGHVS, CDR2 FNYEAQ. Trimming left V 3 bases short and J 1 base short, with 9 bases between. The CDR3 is CASSLMGSQETQYF. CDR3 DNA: TGTGCCAGCAGCTTGATGGGATCCCAAGAGACCCAGTACTTC.

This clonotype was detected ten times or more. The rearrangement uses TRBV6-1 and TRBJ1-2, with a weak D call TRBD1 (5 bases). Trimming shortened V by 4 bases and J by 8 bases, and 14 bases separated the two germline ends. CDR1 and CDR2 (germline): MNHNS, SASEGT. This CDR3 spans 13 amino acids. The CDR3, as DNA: TGTGCCAGCAGTGTGGAGGGGCGAGGCGGCTACACCTTC. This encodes CASSVEGRGGYTF.

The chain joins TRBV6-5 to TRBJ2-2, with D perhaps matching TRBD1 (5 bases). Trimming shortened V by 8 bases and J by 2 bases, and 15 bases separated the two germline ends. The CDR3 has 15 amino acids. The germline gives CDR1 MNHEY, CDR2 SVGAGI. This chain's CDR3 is CASCKQGVNTGELFF. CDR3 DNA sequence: TGTGCCAGCTGCAAGCAGGGCGTCAACACCGGGGAGCTGTTTTTT.

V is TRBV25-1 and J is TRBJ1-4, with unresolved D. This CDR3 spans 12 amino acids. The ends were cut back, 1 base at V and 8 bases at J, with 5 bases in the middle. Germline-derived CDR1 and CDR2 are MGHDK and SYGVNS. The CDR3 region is CASSEWVEKLFF. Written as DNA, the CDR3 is TGTGCCAGCAGTGAATGGGTGGAAAAACTGTTTTTT. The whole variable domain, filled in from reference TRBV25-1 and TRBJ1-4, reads EADIYQTPRYLVIGTGKKITLECSQTMGHDKMYWYQQDPGMELHLIHYSYGVNSTEKGDLSSESTVSRIRTEHFPLTLESARPSHTSQYLCASSEWVEKLFFGSGTQLSVL.

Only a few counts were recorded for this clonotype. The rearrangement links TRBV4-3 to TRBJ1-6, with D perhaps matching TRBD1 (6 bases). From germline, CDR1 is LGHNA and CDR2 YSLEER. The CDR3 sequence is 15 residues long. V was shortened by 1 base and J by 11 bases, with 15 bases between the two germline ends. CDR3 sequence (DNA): TGCGCCAGCAGCCAAGCCAGGGGAGCGCTGGCACCCCTCCACTTT. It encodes CASSQARGALAPLHF.